This section outlines one T cell receptor (beta chain) sequence together with its context. Since a much larger clone is just one base distant, this may be a read error. The sample is drawn from a study of molecular identifiers for immune sequencing clone quantification. As for the study in general: Replicates split RNA from around 20,000 or 100,000 naive CD8 cells five ways, and the researchers sequenced four portions.

TCRdb re-called the PCR reads through MiXCR, storing one row per CDR3 protein. Of approximately 550,000 distinct CDR3 sequences in the sample, 20% to 25% were seen once. Source material for naive CD8 libraries was roughly 18,000 to 1,100,000 sorted cells, with 10%, 30% or 50% RNA. Germline assignment: CDR1 LGHNA and CDR2 YSLEER. The CDR3 totals 16 residues. V lost 0 bases, J lost 7 bases, and 15 bases lay in between. The V call is TRBV4-3, the J call TRBJ1-4; tentative D call: TRBD1 (6 bases). Material for sequencing was naive CD8+ T cells from blood, with Jurkat cell RNA spiked in. The subset here: FACS-sorted CD8+CD4-CCR7+CD45RA+ naive T cells. The TCR was taken from a human donor in good health. Some libraries in this study had Jurkat cell RNA spiked in. The CDR3 DNA follows: TGCGCCAGCAGCCAAGAGGGGGGGCGCCCCTCTGAAAAACTGTTTTTT. Its translation is CASSQEGGRPSEKLFF.